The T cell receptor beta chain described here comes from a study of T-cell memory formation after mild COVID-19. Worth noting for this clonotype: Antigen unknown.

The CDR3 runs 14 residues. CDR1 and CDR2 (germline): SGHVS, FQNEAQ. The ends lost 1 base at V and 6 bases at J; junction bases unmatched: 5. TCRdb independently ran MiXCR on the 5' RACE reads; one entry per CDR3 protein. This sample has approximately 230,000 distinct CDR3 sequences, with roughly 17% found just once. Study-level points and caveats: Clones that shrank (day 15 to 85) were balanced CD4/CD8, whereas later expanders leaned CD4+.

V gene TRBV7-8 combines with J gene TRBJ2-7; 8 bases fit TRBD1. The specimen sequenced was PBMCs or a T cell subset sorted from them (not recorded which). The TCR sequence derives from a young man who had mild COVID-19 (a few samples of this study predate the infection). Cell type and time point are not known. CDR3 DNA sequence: TGTGCCAGCAGCTTAGTTACAGGGGGAGTCGAGCAGTACGTC. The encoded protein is CASSLVTGGVEQYV.